The 14 T cell receptor beta chains in this list originate from one sample, sequenced in a study of T cells in Graves' hyperthyroidism and ophthalmopathy. RNA transcripts served as the template for amplifying TCR beta CDR3 regions. Researchers ran a first-round RT-PCR on the TCR CDR3 using the HTBI primer set. One entry per CDR3 protein results from TCRdb running MiXCR on the multiplex PCR reads. The sample carries 700,000 or so distinct CDR3 sequences, over 15% recorded once. The sequenced sample consisted of blood. The receptor set was obtained from a man in his late teens or twenties with Graves' hyperthyroidism.

The chain employs TRBV28 and TRBJ2-5; D not resolved. Germline V CDR1 and CDR2: MDHEN, SYDVKM. V was clipped by 11 bases and J by 5 bases, with 3 bases between them. The CDR3 is 8 residues long. CDR3 residues: CAAETQYF. The CDR3 DNA reads TGTGCCGCGGAGACCCAGTACTTC.

Concerning this clonotype: It may be a read error: a sequence one base away is much more abundant. The chain employs TRBV5-1 and TRBJ2-1; D remains ambiguous. Germline V gives CDR1 SGHRS, CDR2 YFSETQ. This CDR3 contains 15 residues. CDR3 loop: CASGLVGGRSNEQFF. The CDR3 DNA sequence: TGCGCCAGCGGCTTGGTCGGCGGCCGCTCGAATGAGCAGTTCTTC.

This clonotype was recorded a few times. This chain uses TRBV11-2 with TRBJ2-7, with D unclear. This CDR3 comprises 17 residues. Germline V gene sequence: CDR1 SGHAT, CDR2 FQNNGV. Trimming removed 3 bases from V and 0 bases from J, with 18 bases in between. The CDR3 region has the DNA TGTGCCAGCAGCTTCCCCCTCTCCGTGGTCAGCTCCTACGAGCAGTACTTC. The encoded protein is CASSFPLSVVSSYEQYF.

The sample holds a few counts of this clonotype. The V and J genes are TRBV5-8 and TRBJ2-1; 7 positions agree with TRBD1. The CDR3 is made up of 15 amino acids. V lost 1 base to trimming and J lost 4 bases; unmatched junction nucleotides: 5. From germline, CDR1 is SGHTS and CDR2 YDEGEE. CDR3 sequence: CASSLPGQIYNEQFF. CDR3 nucleotide sequence: TGTGCCAGCAGCTTGCCGGGACAGATTTACAATGAGCAGTTCTTC.

This clonotype came up a few times. V gene TRBV12-5 combines with J gene TRBJ1-2; no firm D call. CDR1 LGHNT and CDR2 FRNRAP come from the germline V gene. The CDR3 is 13 residues long. Trimming took off 7 bases at V and 5 bases at J, with 14 bases between the two ends. CDR3 coding DNA: TGTGCTAGTGCATTGCCCGGGAGTTATGGCTACACCTTC. Amino acids: CASALPGSYGYTF.

In this sample, this clonotype turned up many times. The CDR3 DNA reads as TGTGCCATCAGTCTACAGGGTTTGGGGGAGACCCAGTACTTC. The encoded protein is CAISLQGLGETQYF. The rearrangement joins TRBV10-3 to TRBJ2-5, with D tentatively TRBD1 (6 bases). This CDR3 has 14 residues. The germline V and J ends were trimmed by 5 bases and 5 bases, with 15 bases remaining between them. Germline-derived CDR1 and CDR2 are ENHRY and SYGVKD.

This clonotype was recorded many times. The chain recombines TRBV12-3 or TRBV12-4 with TRBJ1-2; D unclear. Deletions cut 6 bases from V and 5 bases from J, with 10 bases between. The CDR3 extends over 12 amino acids. This CDR3 is CASSIQEYGYTF. Written as DNA, the CDR3 is TGTGCCAGCAGCATCCAAGAATATGGCTACACCTTC.

Note on this clonotype: This could be a read error, since a much larger clone is one nucleotide away. This sequence joins TRBV18 and TRBJ2-1; 9 bases are a match to TRBD2. From germline, CDR1 is KGHSH and CDR2 LQKENI. CDR3 size: 15 residues. In DNA form, the CDR3 reads TGTACCAGCCGTCTAGCGGGGAATATCTACAATGAGCAGTTCTTC. Translated: CTSRLAGNIYNEQFF.

This clonotype has just a few counts. The V call is TRBV7-9, the J call TRBJ2-7; TRBD1 agrees at 9 bases. V gave up 2 bases and J gave up 5 bases; unmatched junction bases: 7. The germline V gene encodes CDR1 SEHNR and CDR2 FQNEAQ (reference sequence). This CDR3 region has 15 residues. The CDR3 is CASSLFTGGIDEQYF. As DNA, the CDR3 is TGTGCCAGCAGCTTATTTACAGGGGGCATCGACGAGCAGTACTTC.

This clonotype was counted many times. The CDR3, as DNA: TGTGCCAGCAGTTTAGATGAAGCGCAAGAGACCCAGTACTTC. Its translation is CASSLDEAQETQYF. The chain employs TRBV12-3 or TRBV12-4 and TRBJ2-5; D uncertain. Trimming removed 1 base at V and 2 bases at J, with 8 bases between. The CDR3 spans 14 residues.

In the case of this clonotype: The CDR3 end shows no conserved phenylalanine or tryptophan, and so a read error is likely. The chain employs TRBV12-3 or TRBV12-4 and TRBJ1-3; TRBD1 agrees at 9 bases. This CDR3 is 17 amino acids long. V lost 6 bases and J lost 1; bases outside the gene matches: 10. The CDR3 spells CASRPGQGRPSGNTIYL. The CDR3 DNA reads TGTGCCAGCAGGCCGGGACAGGGACGACCATCTGGAAACACCATATATCTT.

The J gene is TRBJ1-2, the V gene TRBV20-1; the D is unclear. The CDR3 has 13 amino acids. Trimming removed 3 bases from V and 2 bases from J, with 10 bases in between. CDR1 and CDR2 (germline): DFQATT, SNEGSKA (reference sequence). As DNA, the CDR3 is TGCAGTGCTAGTTCGACCGCGAACTATGGCTACACCTTC. This encodes CSASSTANYGYTF.

The gene calls are TRBV15 and TRBJ1-2; perhaps TRBD1 as D (5 bases). Deletions cut 2 bases from V and 8 bases from J, with 18 bases between. Germline loops: CDR1 LNHNV, CDR2 YYDKDF (reference sequence). The CDR3 is made up of 15 amino acids. The chain's CDR3 is CATSRNAGPKDGYTF. CDR3 DNA: TGTGCCACCAGCAGAAACGCGGGGCCTAAGGACGGCTACACCTTC.

This clonotype came up a few times. The genes are TRBV2 and TRBJ2-1; TRBD2 agrees at 9 bases. The V gene's germline CDR1 is SNHLY and CDR2 FYNNEI. With V trimmed by 6 bases and J by 5 bases, 8 bases remained unmatched. The CDR3 totals 15 residues. The CDR3 here is CASSFGLAIDNEQFF. CDR3 in DNA: TGTGCCAGCAGCTTCGGACTAGCGATAGACAATGAGCAGTTCTTC.